The rows below give T cell receptor beta chains drawn from one sample of a study of early T cells in non-severe SARS-CoV-2 infection. Each CDR3 protein is one row after TCRdb ran MiXCR on the 5' RACE reads. Of about 80,000 distinct CDR3 sequences in the sample, less than 15% were seen once. Specimen: whole blood, collected at baseline. The source of these receptors is an adult who was a healthcare worker with PCR-confirmed SARS-CoV-2 infection or an uninfected control (not recorded which). The donor label of this sample is uncertain. Both conserved end residues are part of each CDR3. A D gene is named only where the DNA matches it firmly. Clone sizes are given selectively: once, few, many, or a class where the clone is expanded.

abundance	d_gene	v_gene	j_gene	CDR3nt	CDR3aa
few	TRBD1	TRBV4-3	TRBJ1-6	TGCGCCAGCAGCCAGGGACAGGGACGTTCACCCCTCCACTTT	CASSQGQGRSPLHF
many	TRBD2	TRBV19	TRBJ2-4	TGTGCCAGTAGACCCGGGACTAGCGGGAGTTGGCAAAACATTCAGTACTTC	CASRPGTSGSWQNIQYF
many	TRBD2	TRBV20-1	TRBJ2-3	TGCAGTGCTCTCGCTTCGAGCGGGAGTGGGCAGTATTTT	CSALASSGSGQYF
NA	NA	TRBV5-1	TRBJ2-3	TGCGCCAGCAGCTGGAAACAGGTCACTAGCACAGATACGCAGTATTTT	CASSWKQVTSTDTQYF
few	TRBD1	TRBV30	TRBJ1-3	TGTGCCTGGAGCGTACAGGGGACGGTTGGAAACACCATATATTTT	CAWSVQGTVGNTIYF
NA	TRBD2	TRBV6-2/TRBV6-3	TRBJ2-1	TGTGCCAGCAGTTGGGGGGGACTAGCGGGGCCGAGGAATGAGCAGTTCTTC	CASSWGGLAGPRNEQFF
many	NA	TRBV1	TRBJ2-5	TGCACCAGCAGCCAAGACCGGGACAGGGGGCTCCCCCAAGAGACCCAGTACTTC	CTSSQDRDRGLPQETQYF
few	NA	TRBV4-3	TRBJ2-7	TGCGCCAGCAGCCAAGCGGTCAGCGGAGAGCAGTACTTC	CASSQAVSGEQYF
many	NA	TRBV7-6	TRBJ2-1	TGTGCCAGCAGCCGGAGCGGGTCTTACAATGAGCAGTTCTTC	CASSRSGSYNEQFF
many	NA	TRBV4-1	TRBJ2-3	TGCGCCAGCAGCCCTATCACGGCAGATACGCAGTATTTT	CASSPITADTQYF
few	TRBD2	TRBV5-1	TRBJ2-5	TGCGCCAGCAGCTTGGCAGTATCTAGCGGGGGGGCCGGTCGAGAGACCCAGTACTTC	CASSLAVSSGGAGRETQYF
few	NA	TRBV5-1	TRBJ2-7	TGCGCCAGCAGCTCTGCATCGAGCTCCTACGAGCAGTACTTC	CASSSASSSYEQYF
many	NA	TRBV4-3	TRBJ2-2	TGCGCCAGCAGCCAAGACACGAACACCGGGGAGCTGTTTTTT	CASSQDTNTGELFF
few	NA	TRBV7-2	TRBJ2-3	TGTGCCAGCAGCTTGGGCAGATACACAGATACGCAGTATTTT	CASSLGRYTDTQYF
NA	TRBD1	TRBV5-1	TRBJ1-4	TGCGCCAGCAGCTCACAGGGGACTAATGAAAAACTGTTTTTT	CASSSQGTNEKLFF
NA	NA	TRBV7-3	TRBJ1-1	TGTGCCAGCAGCCACGGTCAAGGGAGGACTGAAGCTTTCTTT	CASSHGQGRTEAFF
NA	NA	TRBV9	TRBJ1-1	TGTGCCAGCAGCCTATTAGGGGTTTCTGAAGCTTTCTTT	CASSLLGVSEAFF
many	NA	TRBV7-2	TRBJ2-3	TGTGCCAGCAGCCAGATCACAGGAAGCACAGATACGCAGTATTTT	CASSQITGSTDTQYF
NA	NA	TRBV11-2	TRBJ2-5	TGTGCCAGCAGCCGAAGGGGGGTGAGAGAGACCCAGTACTTC	CASSRRGVRETQYF
few	TRBD2	TRBV2	TRBJ2-7	TGTGCCAGCAGTGAAGCGAGCCTAGCGGGAGTGGCCTACGAGCAGTACTTC	CASSEASLAGVAYEQYF
many	NA	TRBV24-1	TRBJ1-2	TGTGCCACCCACTCCCCGACACAGCGAAGAGGCTACACCTTC	CATHSPTQRRGYTF
NA	TRBD1	TRBV14	TRBJ2-1	TGTGCCAGCAGTCGTCCCGGGACAGGGGGCCGATCCTACAATGAGCAGTTCTTC	CASSRPGTGGRSYNEQFF
many	NA	TRBV12-3/TRBV12-4	TRBJ1-1	TGTGCCAGCAGTTTGGGGTACCGGAGGATTGAAGCTTTCTTT	CASSLGYRRIEAFF
NA	NA	TRBV7-2	TRBJ2-7	TGTGCCAGCAGCTCACGGGACCATTACGAGCAGTACTTC	CASSSRDHYEQYF